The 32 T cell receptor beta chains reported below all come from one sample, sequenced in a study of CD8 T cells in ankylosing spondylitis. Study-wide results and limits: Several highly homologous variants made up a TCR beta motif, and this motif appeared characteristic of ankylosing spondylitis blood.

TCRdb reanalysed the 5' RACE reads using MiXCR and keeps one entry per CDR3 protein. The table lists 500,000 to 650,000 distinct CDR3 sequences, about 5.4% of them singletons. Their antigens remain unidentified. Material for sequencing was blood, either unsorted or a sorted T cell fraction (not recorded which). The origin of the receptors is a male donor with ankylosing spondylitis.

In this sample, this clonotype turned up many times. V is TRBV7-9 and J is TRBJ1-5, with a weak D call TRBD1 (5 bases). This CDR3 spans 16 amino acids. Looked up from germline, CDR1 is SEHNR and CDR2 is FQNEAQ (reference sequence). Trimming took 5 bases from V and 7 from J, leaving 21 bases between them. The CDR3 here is CASSRGTPGIGQPQHF. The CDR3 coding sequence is TGTGCCAGCAGCCGGGGTACGCCAGGGATTGGACAGCCCCAGCATTTT. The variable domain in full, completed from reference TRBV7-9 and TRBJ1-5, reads DTGVSQNPRHKITKRGQNVTFRCDPISEHNRLYWYRQTLGQGPEFLTYFQNEAQLEKSRLLSDRFSAERPKGSFSTLEIQRTEQGDSAMYLCASSRGTPGIGQPQHFGDGTRLSIL.

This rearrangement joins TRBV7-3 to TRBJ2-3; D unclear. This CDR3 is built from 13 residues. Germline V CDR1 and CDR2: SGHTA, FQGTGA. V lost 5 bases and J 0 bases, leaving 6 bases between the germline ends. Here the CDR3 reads CASSPVSTDTQYF. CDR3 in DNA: TGTGCCAGCAGCCCTGTAAGCACAGATACGCAGTATTTT.

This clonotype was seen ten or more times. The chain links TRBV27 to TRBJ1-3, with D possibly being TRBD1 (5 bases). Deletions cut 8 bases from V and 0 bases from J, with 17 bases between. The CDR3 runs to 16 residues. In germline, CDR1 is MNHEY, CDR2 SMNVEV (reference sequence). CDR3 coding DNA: TGTGCCAGCCCACTCAGGGAGATCTACTCTGGAAACACCATATATTTT. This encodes CASPLREIYSGNTIYF.

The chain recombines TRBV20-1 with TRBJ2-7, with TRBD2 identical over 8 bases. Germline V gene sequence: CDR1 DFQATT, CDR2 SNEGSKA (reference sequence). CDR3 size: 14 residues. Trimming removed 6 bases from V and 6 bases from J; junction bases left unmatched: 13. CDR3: CSATLYGRGVEQYF. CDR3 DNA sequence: TGCAGTGCCACCCTCTACGGGAGGGGAGTCGAGCAGTACTTC.

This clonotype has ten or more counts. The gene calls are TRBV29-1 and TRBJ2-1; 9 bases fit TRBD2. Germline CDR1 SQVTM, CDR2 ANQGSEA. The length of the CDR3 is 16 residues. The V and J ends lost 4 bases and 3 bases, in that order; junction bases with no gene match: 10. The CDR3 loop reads CSVVPLVAGDYNEQFF. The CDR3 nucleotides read TGCAGCGTTGTACCCCTTGTAGCGGGAGACTACAATGAGCAGTTCTTC.

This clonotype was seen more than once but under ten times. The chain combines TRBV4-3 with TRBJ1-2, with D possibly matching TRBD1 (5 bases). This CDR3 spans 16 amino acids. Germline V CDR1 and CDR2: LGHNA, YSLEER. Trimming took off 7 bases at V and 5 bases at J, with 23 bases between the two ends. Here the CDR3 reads CASTLVGAQGKYGYTF. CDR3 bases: TGCGCCAGCACCCTCGTCGGGGCGCAGGGAAAGTATGGCTACACCTTC.

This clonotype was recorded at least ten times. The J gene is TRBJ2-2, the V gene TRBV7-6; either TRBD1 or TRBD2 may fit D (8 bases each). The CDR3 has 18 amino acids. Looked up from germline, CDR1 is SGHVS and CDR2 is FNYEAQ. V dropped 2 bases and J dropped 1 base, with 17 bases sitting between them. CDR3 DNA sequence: TGTGCCAGCAGCTTAAGAGTAGCGGGGACAGGGAACACCGGGGAGCTGTTTTTT. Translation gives CASSLRVAGTGNTGELFF.

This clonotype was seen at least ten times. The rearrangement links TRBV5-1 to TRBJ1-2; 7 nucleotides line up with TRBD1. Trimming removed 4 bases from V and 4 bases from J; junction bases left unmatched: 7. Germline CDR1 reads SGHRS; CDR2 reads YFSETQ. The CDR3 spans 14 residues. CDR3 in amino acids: CASSGDRAVYGYTF. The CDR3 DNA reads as TGCGCCAGCAGCGGCGACAGGGCGGTCTATGGCTACACCTTC.

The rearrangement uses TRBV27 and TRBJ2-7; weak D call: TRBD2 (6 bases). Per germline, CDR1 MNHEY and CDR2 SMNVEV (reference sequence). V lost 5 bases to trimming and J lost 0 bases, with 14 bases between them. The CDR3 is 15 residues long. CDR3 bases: TGTGCCAGCAGTCACCATCTAGCGCGCTCCTACGAGCAGTACTTC. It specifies CASSHHLARSYEQYF.

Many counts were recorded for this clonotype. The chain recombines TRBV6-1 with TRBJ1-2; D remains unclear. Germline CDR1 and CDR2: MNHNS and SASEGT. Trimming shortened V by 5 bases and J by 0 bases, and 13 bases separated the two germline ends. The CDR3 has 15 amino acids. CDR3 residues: CASSPWYRANYGYTF. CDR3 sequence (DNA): TGTGCCAGCAGTCCATGGTACAGAGCTAACTATGGCTACACCTTC.

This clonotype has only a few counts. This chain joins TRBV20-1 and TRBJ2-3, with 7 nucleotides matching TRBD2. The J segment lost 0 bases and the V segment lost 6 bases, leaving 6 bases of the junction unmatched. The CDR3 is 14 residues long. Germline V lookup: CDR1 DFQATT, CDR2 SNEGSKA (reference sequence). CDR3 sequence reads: CSARSGPSTDTQYF. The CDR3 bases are TGCAGTGCCCGTAGCGGGCCCAGCACAGATACGCAGTATTTT.

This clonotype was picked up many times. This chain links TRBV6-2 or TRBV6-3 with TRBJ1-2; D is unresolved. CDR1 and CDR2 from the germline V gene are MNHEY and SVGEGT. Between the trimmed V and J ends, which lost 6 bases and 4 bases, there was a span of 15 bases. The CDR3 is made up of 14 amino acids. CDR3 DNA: TGTGCCAGCAGCCCCACGGGGTTAACCTATGGCTACACCTTC. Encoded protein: CASSPTGLTYGYTF.

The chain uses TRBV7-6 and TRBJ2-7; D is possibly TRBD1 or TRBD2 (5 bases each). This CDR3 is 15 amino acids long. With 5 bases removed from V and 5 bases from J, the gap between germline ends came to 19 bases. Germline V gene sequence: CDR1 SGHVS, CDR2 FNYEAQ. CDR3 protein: CASSRYGTQYNEQYF. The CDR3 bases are TGTGCCAGCAGCCGCTACGGGACCCAATACAACGAGCAGTACTTC.

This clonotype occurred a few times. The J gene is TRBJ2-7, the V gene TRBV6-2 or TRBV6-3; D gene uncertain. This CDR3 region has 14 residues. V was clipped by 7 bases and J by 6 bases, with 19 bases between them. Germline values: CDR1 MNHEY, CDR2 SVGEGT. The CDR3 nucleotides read TGTGCCAGCAACCGCCCGACGGTCGTCGGCGAGCAGTACTTC. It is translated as CASNRPTVVGEQYF.

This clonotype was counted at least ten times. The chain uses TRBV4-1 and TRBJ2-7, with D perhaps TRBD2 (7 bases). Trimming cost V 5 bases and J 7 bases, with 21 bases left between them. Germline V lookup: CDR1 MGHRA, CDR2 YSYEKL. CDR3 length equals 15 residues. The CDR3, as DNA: TGCGCCAGCAGCGCGGTAGGGCGGGGGCGAAGGGAGCAGTACTTC. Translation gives CASSAVGRGRREQYF.

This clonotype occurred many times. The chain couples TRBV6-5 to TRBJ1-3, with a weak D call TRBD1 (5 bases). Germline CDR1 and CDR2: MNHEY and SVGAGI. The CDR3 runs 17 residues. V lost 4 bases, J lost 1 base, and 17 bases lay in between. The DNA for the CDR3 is TGTGCCAGCAGTTCCGACAGTCGCCTCTGGTCTGGAAACACCATATATTTT. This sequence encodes CASSSDSRLWSGNTIYF.

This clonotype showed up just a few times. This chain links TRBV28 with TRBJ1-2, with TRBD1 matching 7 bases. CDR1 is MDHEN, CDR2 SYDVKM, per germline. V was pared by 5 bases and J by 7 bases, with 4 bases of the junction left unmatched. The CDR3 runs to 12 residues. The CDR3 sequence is CASSIRTGGYTF. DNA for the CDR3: TGTGCCAGCAGTATAAGGACAGGTGGCTACACCTTC.

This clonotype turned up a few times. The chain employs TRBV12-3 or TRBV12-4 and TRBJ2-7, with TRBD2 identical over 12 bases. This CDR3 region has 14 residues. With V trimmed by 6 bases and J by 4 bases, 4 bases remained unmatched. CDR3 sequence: CASRKTSGSYEQYF. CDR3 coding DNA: TGTGCCAGCAGAAAGACTAGCGGGAGTTACGAGCAGTACTTC.

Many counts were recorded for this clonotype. CDR3 sequence (DNA): TGTGCCAGCACCAAAAGAGTTAATGAGCAGTTCTTC. Its translation is CASTKRVNEQFF. The gene calls are TRBV12-3 or TRBV12-4 and TRBJ2-1, with no clear D. Trimming cost V 7 bases and J 7 bases, with 11 bases left between them. This CDR3 is 12 amino acids long.

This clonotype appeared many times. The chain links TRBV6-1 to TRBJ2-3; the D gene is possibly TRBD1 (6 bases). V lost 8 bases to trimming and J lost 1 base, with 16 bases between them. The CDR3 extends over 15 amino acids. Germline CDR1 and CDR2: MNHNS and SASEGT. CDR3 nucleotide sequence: TGTGCCAGCCTCACCCATAACAGGGGCACAGATACGCAGTATTTT. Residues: CASLTHNRGTDTQYF.

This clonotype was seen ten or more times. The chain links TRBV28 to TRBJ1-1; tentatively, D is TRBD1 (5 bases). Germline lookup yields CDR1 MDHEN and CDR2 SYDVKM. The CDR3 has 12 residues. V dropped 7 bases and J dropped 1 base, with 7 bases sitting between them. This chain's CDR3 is CASTRENTEAFF. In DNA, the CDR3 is TGTGCCAGCACCAGGGAGAACACTGAAGCTTTCTTT.

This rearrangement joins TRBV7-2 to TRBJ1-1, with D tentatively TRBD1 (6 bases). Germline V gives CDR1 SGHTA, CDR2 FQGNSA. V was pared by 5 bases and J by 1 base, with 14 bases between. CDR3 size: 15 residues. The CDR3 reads CASSLSGTPNTEAFF. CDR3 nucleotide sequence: TGTGCCAGCAGCCTCTCCGGGACACCGAACACTGAAGCTTTCTTT.

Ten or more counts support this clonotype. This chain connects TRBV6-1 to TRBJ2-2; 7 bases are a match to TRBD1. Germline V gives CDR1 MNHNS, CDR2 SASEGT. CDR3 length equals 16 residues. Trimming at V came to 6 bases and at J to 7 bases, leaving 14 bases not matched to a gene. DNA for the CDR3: TGTGCCAGCAGCTCCCCGGGCAGGGGGAACGGCGGGGAGCTGTTTTTT. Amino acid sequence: CASSSPGRGNGGELFF.

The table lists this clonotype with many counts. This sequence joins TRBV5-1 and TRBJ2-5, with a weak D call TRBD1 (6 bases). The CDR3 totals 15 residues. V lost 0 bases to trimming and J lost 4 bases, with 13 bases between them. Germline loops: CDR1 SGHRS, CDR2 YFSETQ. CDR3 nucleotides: TGCGCCAGCAGCTTGGCCGGAGTAGGGGGAGAGACCCAGTACTTC. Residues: CASSLAGVGGETQYF.

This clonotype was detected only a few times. CDR3: CASSVKTRGEALDTQYF. Here the CDR3 DNA reads TGCGCCAGCAGCGTAAAGACTAGGGGTGAAGCACTAGATACGCAGTATTTT. The chain carries TRBV4-3 and TRBJ2-3, with a possible D match to TRBD2 (6 bases). The CDR3 is 17 amino acids. Trimming left V 5 bases short and J 5 bases short, with 23 bases between. Germline-derived CDR1 and CDR2 are LGHNA and YSLEER.

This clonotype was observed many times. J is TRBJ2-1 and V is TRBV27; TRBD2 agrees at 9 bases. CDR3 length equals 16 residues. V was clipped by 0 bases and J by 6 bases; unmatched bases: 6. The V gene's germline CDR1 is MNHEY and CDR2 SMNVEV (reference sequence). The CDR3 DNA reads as TGTGCCAGCAGTTTATCGATAGCGGGAGTAGGCAATGAGCAGTTCTTC. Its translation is CASSLSIAGVGNEQFF.

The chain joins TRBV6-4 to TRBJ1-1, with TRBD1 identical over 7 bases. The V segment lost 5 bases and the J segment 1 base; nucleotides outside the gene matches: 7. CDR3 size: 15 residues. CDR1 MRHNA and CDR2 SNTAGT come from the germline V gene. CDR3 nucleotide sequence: TGTGCCAGCAGTCACCGGACAGGCGGGAACACTGAAGCTTTCTTT. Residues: CASSHRTGGNTEAFF.

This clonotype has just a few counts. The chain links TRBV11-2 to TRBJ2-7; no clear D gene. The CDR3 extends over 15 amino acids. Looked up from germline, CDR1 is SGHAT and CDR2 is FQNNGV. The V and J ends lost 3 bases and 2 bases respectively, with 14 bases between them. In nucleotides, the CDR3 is TGTGCCAGCAGCTTGGGAATAACCACGACCTACGAGCAGTACTTC. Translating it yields CASSLGITTTYEQYF.

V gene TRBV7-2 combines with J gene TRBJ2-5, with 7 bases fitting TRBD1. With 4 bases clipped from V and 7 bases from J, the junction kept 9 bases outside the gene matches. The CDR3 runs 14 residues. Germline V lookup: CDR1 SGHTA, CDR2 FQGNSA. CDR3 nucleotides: TGTGCCAGCAGCTCTACAGGGGCCTCCGGGACCCAGTACTTC. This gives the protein CASSSTGASGTQYF.

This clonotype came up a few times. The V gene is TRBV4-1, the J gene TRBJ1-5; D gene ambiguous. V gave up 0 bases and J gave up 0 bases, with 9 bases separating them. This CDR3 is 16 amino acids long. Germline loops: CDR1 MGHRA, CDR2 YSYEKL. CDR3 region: CASSQEVHISNQPQHF. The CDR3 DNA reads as TGCGCCAGCAGCCAAGAGGTCCACATTAGCAATCAGCCCCAGCATTTT.

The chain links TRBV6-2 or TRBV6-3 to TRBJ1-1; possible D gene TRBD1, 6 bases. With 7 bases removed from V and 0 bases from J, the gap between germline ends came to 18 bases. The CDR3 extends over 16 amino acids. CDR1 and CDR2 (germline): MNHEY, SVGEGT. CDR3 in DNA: TGTGCCAGCACCCACCGAGGGGGTGTAATGAACACTGAAGCTTTCTTT. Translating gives CASTHRGGVMNTEAFF.

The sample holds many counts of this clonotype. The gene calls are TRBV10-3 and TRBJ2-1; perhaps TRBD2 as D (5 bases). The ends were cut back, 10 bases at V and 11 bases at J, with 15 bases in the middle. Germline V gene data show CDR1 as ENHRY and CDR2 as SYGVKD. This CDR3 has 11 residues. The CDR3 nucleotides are TGTGCCACCTCGGACTTGGAGAAGCAGTTCTTC. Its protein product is CATSDLEKQFF.